This T cell receptor beta chain was obtained from a study of T cell clonality in common variable immunodeficiency. Findings and limits, study-wide: Fewer TCRbeta clones were shared among CVID subjects than controls. In common variable immunodeficiency, TCR beta chains reportedly carried fewer deletions and N-nucleotide insertions.

This CDR3 region has 15 residues. Germline values: CDR1 KGHSH, CDR2 LQKENI. Unmatched junction bases numbered 11, after V lost 6 bases and J lost 3 bases. Assay: immunoSEQ multiplex PCR; the TCRdb copy retains only in-frame clones and omits some. This sample carries about 34,000 clones, none of them present only once. This clone has more than one count but fewer than ten. Its target is unknown. With the read ending 3 residues before the CDR3 end, the germline J gene is used to fill in that end. Aged roughly 8 to 65 years, CVID subjects averaged around 43 years old. Caucasian heritage predominated among both patients and controls.

This sequence was found in a human donor with common variable immunodeficiency. The sample consisted of peripheral blood mononuclear cells. This rearrangement joins TRBV18 to TRBJ2-7, with 7 bases that match TRBD1. The CDR3 DNA, read in part, is TGTGCCAGCTCGCAATTCCGGGACAGCCTCTACGAG. Translated: CASSQFRDSLYE. The whole CDR3 sequence is CASSQFRDSLYEQYF.